This entry concerns a single T cell receptor (beta chain). Sequencing relied on a cDNA template that was reverse transcribed from extracted RNA. Method: immunoSEQ multiplex PCR; TCRdb's copy keeps in-frame clones and lacks some. The data show roughly 250,000 clones, roughly 69% seen once. These data belong to a study of CD8+ T cells in alopecia areata. Germline CDR1 reads SGHRS; CDR2 reads YFSETQ. V dropped 4 bases and J dropped 3 bases, with 14 bases sitting between them. This CDR3 comprises 14 residues. This clonotype was obtained from a human donor with alopecia areata. The sample was CD4+ T cells sorted from blood, taken at week 0. This chain links TRBV5-1 with TRBJ2-7, with a weak D call TRBD2 (6 bases). The CDR3 DNA is TGCGCCAGCAGCCCTAGGACTACCTTCTACGAGCAGTACTTC. Translation gives CASSPRTTFYEQYF.